The following is a T cell receptor (beta chain) sequence with its context. The antigen remains unidentified. This specimen belongs to a study of T cells in Graves' hyperthyroidism and ophthalmopathy. Overall study results and limits: Most clonotypes expanded in thyroid above 0.001 were likewise present in blood.

Authors of the study amplified TCR beta CDR3 regions from RNA transcripts. During a first-round RT-PCR of the TCR CDR3, the HTBI primer set was used. One entry per CDR3 protein results from TCRdb running MiXCR on the multiplex PCR reads. The sample includes approximately 430,000 distinct CDR3 sequences, approximately 14% of them seen just once. The diagnoses drew upon clinical symptoms, serum thyroxine and TRAb, thyroid ultrasound and orbital computed tomography. J lost 4 bases, V lost 4 bases, and 12 bases had no gene match. Germline CDR1 and CDR2: LGHNA and YSLEER. This CDR3 contains 17 residues. The J gene is TRBJ1-4, the V gene TRBV4-3; 7 bases align to TRBD1. Sequenced input: blood. The receptor's source is a woman in her late teens or twenties with Graves' hyperthyroidism. CDR3: CASSLYLGQRHNEKLFF. The CDR3 nucleotides read TGCGCCAGCAGCCTTTATCTGGGACAGCGACATAATGAAAAACTGTTTTTT.